This T cell receptor (beta chain) was recovered during a study of blood T cell repertoires in COVID-19. Across the whole study: The origin of the acute and convalescent COVID-19 samples was the United States, Italy and Spain. T cells, B-cell-depleted T cells, or PBMCs supplied cDNA or gDNA.

This clone occurred once. Individuals aged about 18 to 90 years were recruited from around 22 US areas. Exposed participants encountered a COVID-19 case during the 2 weeks preceding study entry. The repertoire was sequenced with immunoSEQ multiplex PCR; TCRdb's copy has only in-frame clones and lacks some. This table has under 450,000 clones, roughly 92% appearing once. The germline gives CDR1 SGHRS, CDR2 YFSETQ. The CDR3 contains 14 residues. Trimming removed 7 bases at V and 6 bases at J, with 20 bases between. The chain uses TRBV5-1 and TRBJ2-7; D might be TRBD1 (7 bases). This receptor was identified in a woman aged 40-49 years who had been exposed to COVID-19. The sequenced sample was PBMCs or T cells enriched from blood (not recorded which). The CDR3 is CASCPWQGGVEQYF. CDR3 bases: TGCGCCAGCTGCCCCTGGCAGGGGGGCGTCGAGCAGTACTTC. Full variable domain (missing parts from reference TRBV5-1 and TRBJ2-7): KAGVTQTPRYLIKTRGQQVTLSCSPISGHRSVSWYQQTPGQGLQFLFEYFSETQRNKGNFPGRFSGRQFSNSRSEMNVSTLELGDSALYLCASCPWQGGVEQYFGPGTRLTVT.